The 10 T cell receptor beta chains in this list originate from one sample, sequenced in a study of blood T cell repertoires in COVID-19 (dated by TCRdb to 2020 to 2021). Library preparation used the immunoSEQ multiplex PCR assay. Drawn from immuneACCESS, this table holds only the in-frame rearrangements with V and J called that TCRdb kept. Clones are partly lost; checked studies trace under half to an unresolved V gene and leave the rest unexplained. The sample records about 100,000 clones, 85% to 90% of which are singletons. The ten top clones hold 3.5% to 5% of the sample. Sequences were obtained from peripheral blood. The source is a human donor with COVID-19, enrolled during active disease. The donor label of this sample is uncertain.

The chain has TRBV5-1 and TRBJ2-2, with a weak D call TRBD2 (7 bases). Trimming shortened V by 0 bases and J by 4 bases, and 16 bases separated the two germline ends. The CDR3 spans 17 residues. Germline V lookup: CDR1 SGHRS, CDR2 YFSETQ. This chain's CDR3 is CASSLDGGRSGTGELFF. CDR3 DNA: TGCGCCAGCAGCTTGGACGGGGGGCGGTCGGGCACCGGGGAGCTGTTTTTT.

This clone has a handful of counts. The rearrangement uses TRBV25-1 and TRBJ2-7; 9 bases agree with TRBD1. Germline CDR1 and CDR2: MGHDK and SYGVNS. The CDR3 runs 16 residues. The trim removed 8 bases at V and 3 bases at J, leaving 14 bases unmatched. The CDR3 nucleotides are TGTGCCAGCCAGGATGAGACCGGGACAGGGCTCTACGAGCAGTACTTC. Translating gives CASQDETGTGLYEQYF.

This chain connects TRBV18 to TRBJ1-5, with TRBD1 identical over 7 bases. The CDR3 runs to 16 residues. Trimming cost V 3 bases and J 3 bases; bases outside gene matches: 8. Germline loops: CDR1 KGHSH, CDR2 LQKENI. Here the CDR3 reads CASSPFSGGNNQPQHF. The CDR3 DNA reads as TGTGCCAGCTCACCTTTCTCAGGGGGTAACAATCAGCCCCAGCATTTT.

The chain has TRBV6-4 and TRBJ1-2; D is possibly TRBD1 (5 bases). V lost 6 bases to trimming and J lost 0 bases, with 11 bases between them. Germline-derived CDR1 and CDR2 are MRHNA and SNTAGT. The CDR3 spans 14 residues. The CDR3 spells CASRHQGANYGYTF. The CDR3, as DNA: TGTGCCAGCAGGCACCAGGGCGCTAACTATGGCTACACCTTC.

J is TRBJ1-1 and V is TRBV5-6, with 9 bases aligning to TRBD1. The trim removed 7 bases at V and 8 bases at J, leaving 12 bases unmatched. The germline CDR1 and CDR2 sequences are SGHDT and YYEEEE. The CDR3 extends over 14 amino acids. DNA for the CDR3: TGTGCCAGCCTAACGCTCGGACAGGGGTTAGAAGCTTTCTTT. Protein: CASLTLGQGLEAFF.

The CDR3 sequence: CASSLGQGEYEQYF. CDR3 DNA sequence: TGCGCCAGCAGCTTGGGACAGGGGGAATACGAGCAGTACTTC. V and J are TRBV5-1 and TRBJ2-7; TRBD1 matches at 9 bases. The CDR3 is 14 amino acids. V shed 0 bases, J shed 4 bases, and the junction held 2 bases outside the gene matches. Germline CDR1 and CDR2: SGHRS and YFSETQ.

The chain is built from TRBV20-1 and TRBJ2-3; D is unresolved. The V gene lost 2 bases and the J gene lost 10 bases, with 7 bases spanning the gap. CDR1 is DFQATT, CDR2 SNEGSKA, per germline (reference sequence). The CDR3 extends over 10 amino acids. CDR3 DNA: TGCAGTGCTAGATCAGTTCCGCAGTATTTT. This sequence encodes CSARSVPQYF.

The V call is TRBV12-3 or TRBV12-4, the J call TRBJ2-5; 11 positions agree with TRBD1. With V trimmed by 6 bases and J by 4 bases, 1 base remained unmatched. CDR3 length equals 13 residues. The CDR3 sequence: CASRGTGGETQYF. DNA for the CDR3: TGTGCCAGCAGGGGGACAGGGGGAGAGACCCAGTACTTC.

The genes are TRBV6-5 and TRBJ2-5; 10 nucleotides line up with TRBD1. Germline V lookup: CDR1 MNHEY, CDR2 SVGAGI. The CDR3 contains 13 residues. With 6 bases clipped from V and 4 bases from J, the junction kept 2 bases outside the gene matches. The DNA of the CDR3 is TGTGCCAGCAGCTGGACAGGGGGAGAGACCCAGTACTTC. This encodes CASSWTGGETQYF.

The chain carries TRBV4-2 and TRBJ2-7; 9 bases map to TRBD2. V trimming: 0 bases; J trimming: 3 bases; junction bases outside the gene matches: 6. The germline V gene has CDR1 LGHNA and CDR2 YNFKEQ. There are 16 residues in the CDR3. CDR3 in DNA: TGTGCCAGCAGCCAAGATACCGGCGGGGGGGTCTACGAGCAGTACTTC. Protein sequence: CASSQDTGGGVYEQYF.